This passage covers 21 T cell receptor beta chains from one sample sequenced in a study of Ad26.COV2.S vaccination and SARS-CoV-2 variants. The treatment denotes: around 19 received Ad26.COV2.S at low or high dose, single or two shots; about 5 received placebo; per-sample allocation not given. Collection of the samples took place on day 63 after the first injection of vaccine or placebo. Using immunoSEQ multiplex PCR, the repertoire was profiled, and TCRdb retains in-frame clones only, with some absent. The sample includes 290,000 or so clones, around 87% seen only once; the top ten take 3% to 4%. Sequenced here: peripheral blood, sampled in a trial of Ad26.COV2.S vaccine versus placebo. Source of these receptors: a person aged 18-65 years who received the Ad26.COV2.S COVID-19 vaccine or a placebo.

This chain links TRBV4-2 with TRBJ2-4; D gene uncertain. V lost 0 bases and J 0 bases, leaving 6 bases between the germline ends. Per germline, CDR1 LGHNA and CDR2 YNFKEQ. The CDR3 totals 15 residues. CDR3 amino acids: CASSQDGLAKNIQYF. The DNA for the CDR3 is TGTGCCAGCAGCCAAGATGGGTTAGCCAAAAACATTCAGTACTTC.

The chain uses TRBV12-3 or TRBV12-4 and TRBJ2-7; 7 bases map to TRBD2. Trimming took 6 bases from V and 3 from J; bases not matched to a gene: 5. The CDR3 runs 13 residues. CDR3 amino acids: CASSWGGDYEQYF. The CDR3 nucleotides are TGTGCCAGCAGCTGGGGGGGAGACTACGAGCAGTACTTC.

Regarding this clone: At the DNA level, this CDR3 is encoded by other sequences in the same sample as well. The chain uses TRBV18 and TRBJ1-5; D is unclear. V was shortened by 2 bases and J by 5 bases, with 7 bases between the two germline ends. Germline CDR1 reads KGHSH; CDR2 reads LQKENI. This CDR3 spans 13 amino acids. Here the CDR3 reads CASSPGRDQPQHF. DNA of the CDR3: TGTGCCAGCTCACCAGGGCGCGATCAGCCCCAGCATTTT.

V usage is TRBV2 and J usage is TRBJ2-7, with 8 bases lining up with TRBD1. The CDR3 contains 14 residues. The germline V gene has CDR1 SNHLY and CDR2 FYNNEI. After removal of 6 bases from V and 4 bases from J, the junction contained 8 bases not matched to a gene. The chain's CDR3 is CASREGQVRYEQYF. CDR3 nucleotide sequence: TGTGCCAGCAGAGAGGGACAGGTCCGTTACGAGCAGTACTTC.

The chain links TRBV4-3 to TRBJ2-3; the D gene is possibly TRBD2 (7 bases). Germline V lookup: CDR1 LGHNA, CDR2 YSLEER. The CDR3 totals 15 residues. The germline V and J ends were trimmed by 0 bases and 8 bases, with 15 bases remaining between them. The DNA of the CDR3 is TGCGCCAGCAGCCAAGACGGCGGGGGCTGGCGTACGCAGTATTTT. This translates into CASSQDGGGWRTQYF.

This chain connects TRBV20-1 to TRBJ1-5; D is perhaps TRBD1 (5 bases). Trimming removed 3 bases at V and 0 bases at J, with 6 bases between. In germline, CDR1 is DFQATT, CDR2 SNEGSKA (reference sequence). The CDR3 spans 13 residues. This chain's CDR3 is CSASGGSNQPQHF. Here the CDR3 DNA reads TGCAGTGCTAGTGGGGGTAGCAATCAGCCCCAGCATTTT.

This chain links TRBV4-2 with TRBJ2-5; 7 bases agree with TRBD1. V lost 4 bases, J lost 4 bases, and 15 bases stayed unmatched. CDR1 and CDR2 (germline): LGHNA, YNFKEQ. The CDR3 has 17 residues. Here the CDR3 DNA reads TGTGCCAGCAGCCGAAGTGGACAACAGGGGCAGGGAGAGACCCAGTACTTC. Amino acid sequence: CASSRSGQQGQGETQYF.

The V gene is TRBV24-1, the J gene TRBJ1-5, with D uncertain. This CDR3 has 14 residues. Deletions cut 3 bases from V and 0 bases from J, with 5 bases between. Germline CDR1 is KGHDR and CDR2 is SFDVKD. CDR3 region: CATSDRYSNQPQHF. The CDR3 DNA follows: TGTGCCACCAGTGATAGGTATAGCAATCAGCCCCAGCATTTT.

The chain joins TRBV5-1 to TRBJ2-2, with a possible D match to TRBD1 (6 bases). V lost 0 bases and J lost 1, with 10 bases in between. The CDR3 has 16 amino acids. The V gene's germline CDR1 is SGHRS and CDR2 YFSETQ. Here the CDR3 reads CASSLVFRGNTGELFF. The CDR3 nucleotides are TGCGCCAGCAGCTTGGTCTTCAGGGGGAACACCGGGGAGCTGTTTTTT.

In nucleotides, the CDR3 is TGCGCCAGCAGCTCGGAGCTGGGGGAACAGCCCCAGCATTTT. Its translation: CASSSELGEQPQHF. This chain links TRBV5-1 with TRBJ1-5, with D maybe TRBD1 (5 bases). The germline V gene has CDR1 SGHRS and CDR2 YFSETQ. The ends were cut back, 3 bases at V and 7 bases at J, with 14 bases in the middle. CDR3 length equals 14 residues.

V is TRBV3-1 (or the pseudogene TRBV3-2) and J is TRBJ2-1; no firm D call. CDR1 LGHDT and CDR2 YNNKEL come from the germline V gene (reference sequence). This CDR3 is 16 amino acids long. The V gene lost 0 bases and the J gene lost 0 bases, with 9 bases spanning the gap. CDR3 residues: CASSQDDVSSYNEQFF. CDR3 bases: TGTGCCAGCAGCCAAGATGACGTGAGCTCCTACAATGAGCAGTTCTTC.

This clone has a single count. Other DNA sequences within the sample encode an identical CDR3. V is TRBV7-8 and J is TRBJ2-3; possibly TRBD1 or TRBD2 for D (5 bases each). Germline CDR1 SGHVS, CDR2 FQNEAQ. Between the trimmed V and J ends, which lost 0 bases and 4 bases, there was a span of 5 bases. The CDR3 has 13 residues. CDR3: CASSLAGADTQYF. CDR3 bases: TGTGCCAGCAGCTTAGCGGGGGCAGATACGCAGTATTTT.

V and J are TRBV30 and TRBJ2-5, with D possibly matching TRBD1 (6 bases). V was clipped by 3 bases and J by 5 bases, with 13 bases between them. The V gene's germline CDR1 is GTSNPN and CDR2 SVGIG (reference sequence). The CDR3 loop spans 13 amino acids. Written as DNA, the CDR3 is TGTGCCTGGAGCCCCGGGACACCGGAGACCCAGTACTTC. Translated, it gives CAWSPGTPETQYF.

This CDR3 reads CAWSATDPYGYTF. The CDR3 DNA sequence: TGTGCCTGGAGTGCGACAGACCCTTATGGCTACACCTTC. This chain links TRBV30 with TRBJ1-2, with D perhaps TRBD1 (5 bases). Deletions cut 1 base from V and 5 bases from J, with 11 bases between. From germline, CDR1 is GTSNPN and CDR2 SVGIG (reference sequence). This CDR3 is built from 13 residues.

A few counts support this clone. The chain carries TRBV18 and TRBJ1-4; no clear D. Trimming removed 2 bases from V and 0 bases from J, with 13 bases in between. CDR1 is KGHSH, CDR2 LQKENI, per germline. The CDR3 runs to 17 residues. CDR3 loop: CASSPWKGSSTNEKLFF. The DNA of the CDR3 is TGTGCCAGCTCACCATGGAAAGGAAGCTCAACTAATGAAAAACTGTTTTTT.

CDR3 nucleotides: TGCGCCAGCAGCCAAGCTCCAGGGGCGGACTATGGCTACACCTTC. Protein sequence: CASSQAPGADYGYTF. V usage is TRBV4-1 and J usage is TRBJ1-2, with D possibly being TRBD1 (6 bases). The CDR3 extends over 15 amino acids. V gave up 1 base and J gave up 3 bases, with 12 bases separating them. Germline values: CDR1 MGHRA, CDR2 YSYEKL.

The CDR3 is CASSPGQGKIGGGYTF. As DNA, the CDR3 is TGTGCCAGTAGTCCTGGACAGGGTAAGATCGGAGGTGGCTACACCTTC. The rearrangement joins TRBV19 to TRBJ1-2, with TRBD1 matching over 8 bases. The CDR3 has 16 residues. V was pared by 5 bases and J by 7 bases, with 15 bases of the junction left unmatched. CDR1 and CDR2 (germline): LNHDA, SQIVND (reference sequence). The full variable domain, its missing parts supplied by reference TRBV19 and TRBJ1-2, is DGGITQSPKYLFRKEGQNVTLSCEQNLNHDAMYWYRQDPGQGLRLIYYSQIVNDFQKGDIAEGYSVSREKKESFPLTVTSAQKNPTAFYLCASSPGQGKIGGGYTFGSGTRLTVV.

In its sample, this clone was seen once. The chain couples TRBV11-2 to TRBJ1-5; D ambiguous. The CDR3 has 14 amino acids. V was pared by 5 bases and J by 4 bases, with 12 bases between. Germline V gene sequence: CDR1 SGHAT, CDR2 FQNNGV. The CDR3 protein is CASSVADTNQPQHF. The CDR3, as DNA: TGTGCCAGCAGCGTGGCAGACACAAATCAGCCCCAGCATTTT. The whole variable domain, filled in from reference TRBV11-2 and TRBJ1-5, reads EAGVAQSPRYKIIEKRQSVAFWCNPISGHATLYWYQQILGQGPKLLIQFQNNGVVDDSQLPKDRFSAERLKGVDSTLKIQPAKLEDSAVYLCASSVADTNQPQHFGDGTRLSIL.

The sample holds a few counts of this clone. The V call is TRBV2, the J call TRBJ1-5; no definite D call. V gave up 4 bases and J gave up 7 bases, with 11 bases separating them. Germline V lookup: CDR1 SNHLY, CDR2 FYNNEI. The CDR3 spans 13 residues. CDR3 residues: CASSVLRAQPQHF. The CDR3 DNA reads TGTGCCAGCAGTGTCTTAAGGGCCCAGCCCCAGCATTTT.

The CDR3 nucleotides read TGTGCCAGCAGCTTACAGGGCCGAATGGGAAATTCACCCCTCCACTTT. Its protein product is CASSLQGRMGNSPLHF. The genes are TRBV7-8 and TRBJ1-6; a possible D gene is TRBD1 (5 bases). Germline V gene data show CDR1 as SGHVS and CDR2 as FQNEAQ. This CDR3 region has 16 residues. The ends were cut back, 2 bases at V and 7 bases at J, with 15 bases in the middle. Using reference TRBV7-8 and TRBJ1-6 for the parts outside the CDR3, the full variable domain is GAGVSQSPRYKVAKRGQDVALRCDPISGHVSLFWYQQALGQGPEFLTYFQNEAQLDKSGLPSDRFFAERPEGSVSTLKIQRTQQEDSAVYLCASSLQGRMGNSPLHFGNGTRLTVT.

The chain joins TRBV27 to TRBJ1-1, with D perhaps TRBD1 (6 bases). Germline CDR1 and CDR2: MNHEY and SMNVEV (reference sequence). Trimming pared 8 bases from V and 1 base from J, leaving 8 bases between. The CDR3 consists of 12 residues. CDR3 coding DNA: TGTGCCAGCGGCAGGGGGAACACTGAAGCTTTCTTT. Its protein product is CASGRGNTEAFF.